A selection of T cell receptor beta chains follows, all from one sample in a study of Ad26.COV2.S vaccination and SARS-CoV-2 variants. The table came from immunoSEQ multiplex PCR; TCRdb's copy has only in-frame clones and leaves some out. The data show under 500,000 clones, with roughly 90% seen just once and more than 1.5% held by the top ten. The sample here was peripheral blood, taken in a trial of Ad26.COV2.S vaccine versus placebo. The receptors derive from a person aged 18-60 years who received the Ad26.COV2.S COVID-19 vaccine or a placebo. CDR3s include the opening cysteine and the closing phenylalanine or tryptophan. D genes are given only for firm matches.

V,J,D,CDR3,DNA
TRBV5-1,TRBJ1-5,TRBD1,CARRQGVVCNQPQHF,TGCGCCAGACGACAGGGGGTAGTATGCAATCAGCCCCAGCATTTT
TRBV6-6,TRBJ1-5,TRBD1,CASSNGQGDQPQHF,TGTGCCAGCAGCAACGGACAGGGGGATCAGCCCCAGCATTTT
TRBV6-6,TRBJ2-3,-,CASSRTGSSLALTDTQYF,TGTGCCAGCAGTCGAACAGGGAGTAGCCTAGCCCTCACAGATACGCAGTATTTT
TRBV5-4,TRBJ2-5,-,CASTPTLAEETQYF,TGTGCCAGCACTCCGACACTAGCAGAAGAGACCCAGTACTTC
TRBV4-3,TRBJ1-2,-,CASSQAQAVFYGYTF,TGCGCCAGCAGCCAAGCCCAGGCAGTCTTCTATGGCTACACCTTC
TRBV27,TRBJ2-7,TRBD1,CASSAGGSYEQYF,TGTGCCAGCAGCGCAGGGGGTTCCTACGAGCAGTACTTC
TRBV5-4,TRBJ2-5,TRBD1,CASSKTGMPEETQYF,TGTGCCAGCAGCAAGACAGGGATGCCCGAAGAGACCCAGTACTTC
TRBV7-6,TRBJ2-2,-,CASSLLVTGELFF,TGTGCCAGCAGCTTATTGGTGACCGGGGAGCTGTTTTTT
TRBV10-3,TRBJ1-1,-,CAIRRTENTEAFF,TGTGCCATCAGGAGGACAGAGAACACTGAAGCTTTCTTT
TRBV27,TRBJ1-1,-,CASSFYAEAFF,TGTGCCAGCAGTTTTTACGCTGAAGCTTTCTTT
TRBV7-9,TRBJ2-7,-,CASSLVDYEQYF,TGTGCCAGCAGCTTAGTGGATTACGAGCAGTACTTC
TRBV15,TRBJ1-2,-,CATSPGAGGYTF,TGTGCCACCAGCCCGGGGGCAGGAGGCTACACCTTC
TRBV9,TRBJ1-1,-,CASSETANTEAFF,TGTGCCAGCAGCGAGACAGCTAACACTGAAGCTTTCTTT
TRBV5-1,TRBJ2-2,TRBD2,CASSLASGGAWDTGELFF,TGCGCCAGCAGCTTGGCTAGCGGGGGGGCCTGGGACACCGGGGAGCTGTTTTTT
TRBV3-1/TRBV3-2,TRBJ2-5,TRBD2,CASSQPGGMASGNRKETQYF,TGTGCCAGCAGCCAACCTGGGGGGATGGCTAGCGGGAACAGAAAAGAGACCCAGTACTTC
TRBV10-2,TRBJ2-3,TRBD1,CASSDRYTDTQYF,TGCGCCAGCTCGGACAGGTACACAGATACGCAGTATTTT
TRBV19,TRBJ2-5,-,CASSISSQETQYF,TGTGCCAGTAGTATCAGTTCTCAAGAGACCCAGTACTTC